These 19 T cell receptor beta chains share one sample of origin, sequenced in a study of T cells in Graves' hyperthyroidism and ophthalmopathy. There were TCR beta CDR3 regions amplified from RNA transcripts. The primer set for the first-round RT-PCR of the TCR CDR3 was HTBI. TCRdb analysed the multiplex PCR reads with MiXCR anew, one entry per CDR3 protein. The sample lists under 550,000 distinct CDR3 sequences; 15% to 20% were seen once. The specimen sequenced was blood. All receptors derive from a man aged 35-49 years with Graves' ophthalmopathy.

V gene TRBV6-5 combines with J gene TRBJ2-7; no firm D call. With 3 bases removed from V and 0 bases from J, the gap between germline ends came to 9 bases. Germline CDR1 reads MNHEY; CDR2 reads SVGAGI. The CDR3 consists of 14 residues. CDR3 DNA sequence: TGTGCCAGCAGTTATACTTCCAGCTCCTACGAGCAGTACTTC. As protein: CASSYTSSSYEQYF.

Only a few counts were recorded for this clonotype. The rearrangement joins TRBV5-1 to TRBJ1-6, with 7 nucleotides matching TRBD1. This CDR3 is built from 17 residues. Germline V gives CDR1 SGHRS, CDR2 YFSETQ. V lost 4 bases, J lost 8 bases, and 15 bases stayed unmatched. CDR3 DNA sequence: TGCGCCAGCAGCCCCTCCCAACCGGGACAGAGTTATTCACCCCTCCACTTT. It translates to CASSPSQPGQSYSPLHF.

The chain employs TRBV27 and TRBJ2-2; 11 bases align to TRBD2. The CDR3 consists of 15 residues. From germline, CDR1 is MNHEY and CDR2 SMNVEV (reference sequence). With 5 bases clipped from V and 6 bases from J, the junction kept 5 bases outside the gene matches. CDR3 bases: TGTGCCAGCAGTCGACTAGCGGGGTTGGCCGGGGAGCTGTTTTTT. Protein product: CASSRLAGLAGELFF.

The rearrangement links TRBV29-1 to TRBJ2-7; TRBD1 agrees at 7 bases. This CDR3 has 14 amino acids. CDR1 is SQVTM, CDR2 ANQGSEA, per germline. With V trimmed by 4 bases and J by 5 bases, 11 bases remained unmatched. The CDR3 DNA sequence: TGCAGCGTTGTTAGGGGGCGCGGAACCGACGAGCAGTACTTC. Its translation is CSVVRGRGTDEQYF.

The table lists this clonotype with many counts. This sequence joins TRBV9 and TRBJ2-3; D uncertain. The CDR3 length is 12 residues. Germline values: CDR1 SGDLS, CDR2 YYNGEE. Trimming left V 5 bases short and J 0 bases short, with 4 bases between. CDR3: CASSGSTDTQYF. Here the CDR3 DNA reads TGTGCCAGCAGTGGGAGCACAGATACGCAGTATTTT.

V and J are TRBV9 and TRBJ2-2; TRBD2 matches 8 bases. Germline CDR1 is SGDLS and CDR2 is YYNGEE. CDR3 length: 14 residues. The V gene end was trimmed by 1 base and the J gene end by 6 bases; junction bases not matched to a gene: 2. The CDR3 nucleotides read TGTGCCAGCAGCGTAACTAGCGGTGCCGGGGAGCTGTTTTTT. The encoded protein is CASSVTSGAGELFF. Full variable domain (rest looked up from reference TRBV9 and TRBJ2-2): DSGVTQTPKHLITATGQRVTLRCSPRSGDLSVYWYQQSLDQGLQFLIQYYNGEERAKGNILERFSAQQFPDLHSELNLSSLELGDSALYFCASSVTSGAGELFFGEGSRLTVL.

This clonotype has ten or more counts. This rearrangement joins TRBV3-1 to TRBJ1-3; D gene unclear. The CDR3 sequence is 16 residues long. Germline assignment: CDR1 LGHDT and CDR2 YNNKEL (reference sequence). The ends were cut back, 0 bases at V and 6 bases at J, with 15 bases in the middle. CDR3 DNA sequence: TGTGCCAGCAGCCAAGATCTGGAAAGGGTTGAAAACACCATATATTTT. It yields the protein CASSQDLERVENTIYF.

This clonotype showed up just a few times. This chain uses TRBV11-2 with TRBJ2-7; TRBD1 is a possible D gene (6 bases). CDR3 length equals 15 residues. In germline, CDR1 is SGHAT, CDR2 FQNNGV. V lost 3 bases and J lost 3, with 15 bases in between. CDR3 protein: CASSFIFAGDYEQYF. CDR3 nucleotides: TGTGCCAGCAGCTTCATCTTTGCAGGGGACTACGAGCAGTACTTC.

This chain uses TRBV6-2 or TRBV6-3 with TRBJ1-5; TRBD1 matches at 9 bases. Germline CDR1 is MNHEY and CDR2 is SVGEGT. V gave up 4 bases and J gave up 4 bases; unmatched junction bases: 5. The CDR3 sequence is 15 residues long. CDR3 nucleotides: TGTGCCAGCAGTTCGCGGACAGGGGTGAATCAGCCCCAGCATTTT. Translating it yields CASSSRTGVNQPQHF.

This chain links TRBV29-1 with TRBJ2-2, with unresolved D. V gave up 4 bases and J gave up 0 bases, with 12 bases separating them. The length of the CDR3 is 15 residues. Germline V gene lookup returns CDR1 SQVTM and CDR2 ANQGSEA. CDR3 DNA sequence: TGCAGCGTTGTTGGGGTTCCCGCGAACACCGGGGAGCTGTTTTTT. Translation: CSVVGVPANTGELFF.

This clonotype was counted ten times or more. The chain combines TRBV20-1 with TRBJ2-7, with D maybe TRBD2 (6 bases). The length of the CDR3 is 13 residues. Germline V lookup: CDR1 DFQATT, CDR2 SNEGSKA (reference sequence). With 0 bases removed from V and 6 bases from J, the gap between germline ends came to 12 bases. CDR3 in DNA: TGCAGTGCTAGAGAGCGGGGCTCCCTCGAGCAGTACTTC. It yields the protein CSARERGSLEQYF.

The table lists this clonotype with a few counts. The chain recombines TRBV27 with TRBJ1-5; D is perhaps TRBD1 (6 bases). V gave up 1 base and J gave up 5 bases, with 9 bases separating them. The germline V gene has CDR1 MNHEY and CDR2 SMNVEV (reference sequence). The CDR3 runs to 14 residues. CDR3 protein: CASSLLRGHQPQHF. CDR3 nucleotides: TGTGCCAGCAGTTTATTGCGGGGGCATCAGCCCCAGCATTTT.

This clonotype turned up a few times. The CDR3 loop reads CASSLGHLSYEQYF. DNA of the CDR3: TGCGCCAGCAGCCTCGGACACCTCTCCTACGAGCAGTACTTC. The chain links TRBV5-1 to TRBJ2-7; perhaps TRBD1 as D (5 bases). Trimming pared 4 bases from V and 0 bases from J, leaving 11 bases between. The CDR3 sequence is 14 residues long. Germline CDR1 is SGHRS and CDR2 is YFSETQ.

The sample holds many counts of this clonotype. The CDR3 region is CSASADRGLAYEQYF. CDR3 DNA: TGCAGTGCTAGTGCAGACAGGGGTCTCGCCTACGAGCAGTACTTC. The rearrangement links TRBV20-1 to TRBJ2-7; 8 positions match TRBD1. Germline V gene sequence: CDR1 DFQATT, CDR2 SNEGSKA (reference sequence). The CDR3 extends over 15 amino acids. V trimming: 3 bases; J trimming: 2 bases; junction bases outside the gene matches: 9.

V usage is TRBV7-9 and J usage is TRBJ2-2, with 10 bases aligning to TRBD1. V lost 4 bases to trimming and J lost 5 bases; unmatched junction nucleotides: 4. The CDR3 runs 15 residues. Germline CDR1 reads SEHNR; CDR2 reads FQNEAQ (reference sequence). The CDR3 coding sequence is TGTGCCAGCAGCTCTCCGGGACAGGGGACCGGGGAGCTGTTTTTT. Residues: CASSSPGQGTGELFF.

The chain is built from TRBV6-1 and TRBJ2-5; TRBD1 is a possible D gene (6 bases). The germline gives CDR1 MNHNS, CDR2 SASEGT. There are 17 residues in the CDR3. V gave up 6 bases and J gave up 2 bases, with 22 bases separating them. The CDR3 nucleotides read TGTGCCAGCAGCCTGGTAGGGGCCGAGGGGGATCAAGAGACCCAGTACTTC. Its translation is CASSLVGAEGDQETQYF.

The chain is built from TRBV6-9 and TRBJ2-5; 9 nucleotides align to TRBD2. The CDR3 has 15 amino acids. J gave up 2 bases and V 3 bases, and 4 bases lay outside the gene matches. CDR1 is MNHGY, CDR2 SVAAGI, per germline. CDR3 bases: TGTGCCAGCAGTTACCGGGGACTAGCACAAGAGACCCAGTACTTC. As protein: CASSYRGLAQETQYF.

This clonotype was found many times. The chain uses TRBV7-6 and TRBJ1-2; D ambiguous. This CDR3 has 16 amino acids. Germline V gene data show CDR1 as SGHVS and CDR2 as FNYEAQ. Trimming took off 2 bases at V and 8 bases at J, with 21 bases between the two ends. The CDR3 loop is CASSLSRTRTAGGYTF. CDR3 in DNA: TGTGCCAGCAGCTTATCCCGGACCAGAACGGCCGGGGGCTACACCTTC.

This clonotype has a count of ten or more. The V gene is TRBV6-1, the J gene TRBJ2-1; 8 bases are a match to TRBD1. Germline-derived CDR1 and CDR2 are MNHNS and SASEGT. V trimming: 6 bases; J trimming: 6 bases; junction bases outside the gene matches: 4. This CDR3 is built from 13 residues. CDR3 bases: TGTGCCAGCAGAGGACAGGGAGGCAATGAGCAGTTCTTC. Protein sequence: CASRGQGGNEQFF.